This TCR beta chain was identified in a study of CD8 T cells in ankylosing spondylitis. The CDR3 contains 16 residues. The germline V and J ends were trimmed by 2 bases and 1 base, with 11 bases remaining between them. Germline CDR1 is SGHVS and CDR2 is FQNEAQ. Whole-study results and caveats: Significant enrichment of disease-linked clones was reportedly seen in matched ankylosing spondylitis synovial fluid. The study identified a TCR beta motif of 7 or 8 highly homologous variants that appeared characteristic of ankylosing spondylitis blood. Clones linked to the disease showed a CD8+ phenotype. They occurred at relatively low frequencies in peripheral blood.

This clonotype turned up a few times. What it binds is not known. TCRdb called the 5' RACE reads again in MiXCR, with one record for every CDR3 protein. The profile covers about 100,000 distinct CDR3 sequences, with around 24% appearing a single time and roughly an eighth taken by the ten largest. The TCR sequence derives from a male donor with ankylosing spondylitis. Sequencing was carried out using synovial fluid, either unsorted or a sorted T cell fraction (not recorded which). This rearrangement joins TRBV7-8 to TRBJ2-2, with D unclear. The CDR3 region is CASSLTSGGNTGELFF. CDR3 nucleotides: TGTGCCAGCAGCTTAACTTCGGGCGGGAACACCGGGGAGCTGTTTTTT.